This T cell receptor (beta chain) is from a study of shared clonotypes between healthy human individuals. Study as a whole: The people who gave samples were two women and a few men aged 18 to 49. Study outcomes and limitations: Rarefaction exposed incomplete sorted-subset sequencing despite large depth.

Profiled with immunoSEQ multiplex PCR; TCRdb holds only in-frame clones, not every one. This sample has about 2.3 million clones; approximately 95% occur once, and the top ten carry 0.35% to 0.5%. Comments on this clone: Its antigen is undetermined.

Trimming pared 1 base from V and 7 bases from J, leaving 11 bases between. The CDR3 loop spans 14 amino acids. The germline gives CDR1 SNHLY, CDR2 FYNNEI. The sequenced sample was naive CD4+ T cells from PBMCs. Subset reported: CD45RA+ positively selected. The sequence was collected from a man younger than 35 in good health. Some clones in this sample may be carry-over from other donors' samples. The chain couples TRBV2 to TRBJ1-5; TRBD1 might be the D (5 bases). CDR3 nucleotide sequence: TGTGCCAGCAGTGAAGTTTCACGGGACCAGCCCCAGCATTTT. Translated, it gives CASSEVSRDQPQHF.